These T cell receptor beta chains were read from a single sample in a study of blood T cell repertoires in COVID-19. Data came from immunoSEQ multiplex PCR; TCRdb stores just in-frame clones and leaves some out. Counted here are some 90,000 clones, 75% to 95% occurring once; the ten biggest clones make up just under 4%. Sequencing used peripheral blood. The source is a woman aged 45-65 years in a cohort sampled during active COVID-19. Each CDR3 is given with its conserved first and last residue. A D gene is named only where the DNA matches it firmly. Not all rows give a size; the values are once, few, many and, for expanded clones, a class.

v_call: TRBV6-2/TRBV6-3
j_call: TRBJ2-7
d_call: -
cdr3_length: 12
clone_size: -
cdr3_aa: CASSRQLYEQYF
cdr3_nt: TGTGCCAGCAGCCGACAGCTCTACGAGCAGTACTTC

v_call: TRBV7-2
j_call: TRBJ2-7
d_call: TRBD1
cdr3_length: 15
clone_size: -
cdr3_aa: CASSPGQGGSYEQYF
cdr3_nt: TGTGCCAGCAGCCCGGGACAGGGGGGATCCTACGAGCAGTACTTC

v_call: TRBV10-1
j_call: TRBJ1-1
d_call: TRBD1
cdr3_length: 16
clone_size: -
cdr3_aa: CASSEGTGFNPREAFF
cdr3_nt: TGCGCCAGCAGTGAGGGGACAGGGTTTAATCCCCGTGAAGCTTTCTTT

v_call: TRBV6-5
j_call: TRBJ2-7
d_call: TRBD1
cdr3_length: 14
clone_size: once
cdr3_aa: CASSSDRESYEQYF
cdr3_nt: TGTGCCAGCAGTTCCGACAGGGAATCATACGAGCAGTACTTC

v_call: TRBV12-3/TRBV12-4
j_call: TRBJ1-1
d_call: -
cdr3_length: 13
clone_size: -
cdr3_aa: CASSPRAGAKVGF
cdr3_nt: TGTGCCAGCAGTCCCCGGGCAGGGGCTAAGGTGGGTTTT

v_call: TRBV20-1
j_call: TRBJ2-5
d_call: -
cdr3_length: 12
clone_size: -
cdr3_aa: CSASVAQETQYF
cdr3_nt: TGCAGTGCTAGTGTGGCTCAAGAGACCCAGTACTTC

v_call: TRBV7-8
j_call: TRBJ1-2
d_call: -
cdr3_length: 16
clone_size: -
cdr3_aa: CASSLRRGGGDYGYTF
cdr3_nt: TGTGCCAGCAGCTTAAGGCGGGGGGGAGGGGACTATGGCTACACCTTC

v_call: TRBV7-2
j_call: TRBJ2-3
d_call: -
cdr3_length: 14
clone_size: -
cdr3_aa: CASSLSRLSDTQYF
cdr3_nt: TGTGCCAGCAGCTTATCGCGTTTGTCAGATACGCAGTATTTT

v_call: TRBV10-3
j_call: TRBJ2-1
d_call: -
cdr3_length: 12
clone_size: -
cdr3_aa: CAISEGDLRQFF
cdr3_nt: TGTGCCATCAGTGAAGGGGATCTGAGGCAGTTCTTC

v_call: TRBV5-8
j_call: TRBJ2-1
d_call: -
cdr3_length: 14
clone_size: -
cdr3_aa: CASSISTRHNEQFF
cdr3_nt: TGTGCCAGCAGCATATCGACTCGGCACAATGAGCAGTTCTTC

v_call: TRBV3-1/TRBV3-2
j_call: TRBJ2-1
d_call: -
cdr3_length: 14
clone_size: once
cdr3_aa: CASSPKTSLNEQFF
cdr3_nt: TGTGCCAGCAGTCCCAAGACTAGTCTCAATGAGCAGTTCTTC

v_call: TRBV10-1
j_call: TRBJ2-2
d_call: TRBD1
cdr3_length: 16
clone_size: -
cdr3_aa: CASSEEGQGRTGELFF
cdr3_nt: TGCGCCAGCAGTGAGGAGGGACAGGGGAGGACCGGGGAGCTGTTTTTT

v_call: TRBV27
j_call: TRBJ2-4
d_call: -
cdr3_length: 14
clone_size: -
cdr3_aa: CASSSQLRGSIQYF
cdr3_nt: TGTGCCAGTAGTTCCCAACTGCGGGGAAGCATTCAGTACTTC

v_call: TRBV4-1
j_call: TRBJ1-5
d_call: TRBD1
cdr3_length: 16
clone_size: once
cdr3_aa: CASSQAPGQGIWGQHF
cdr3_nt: TGCGCCAGCAGCCAAGCTCCGGGACAGGGGATTTGGGGCCAGCATTTT

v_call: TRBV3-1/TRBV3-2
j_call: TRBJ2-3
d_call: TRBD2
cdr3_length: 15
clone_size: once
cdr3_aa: CASSQGASGGNTQYF
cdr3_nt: TGTGCCAGCAGCCAGGGAGCTAGCGGGGGGAATACGCAGTATTTT

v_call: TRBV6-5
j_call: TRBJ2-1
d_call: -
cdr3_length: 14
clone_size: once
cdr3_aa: CASSYSKRYNEQFF
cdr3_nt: TGTGCCAGCAGTTACTCTAAGCGCTACAATGAGCAGTTCTTC

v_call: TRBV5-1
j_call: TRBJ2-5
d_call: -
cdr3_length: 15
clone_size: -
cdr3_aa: CASSLWAGSMGTQYF
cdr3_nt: TGCGCCAGCAGCTTGTGGGCAGGGTCCATGGGGACCCAGTACTTC

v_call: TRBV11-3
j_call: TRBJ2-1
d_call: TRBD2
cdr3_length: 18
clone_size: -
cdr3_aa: CASSLRGSGGSSYNEQFF
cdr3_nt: TGTGCCAGCAGCCTGAGGGGGAGCGGGGGCAGCTCCTACAATGAGCAGTTCTTC

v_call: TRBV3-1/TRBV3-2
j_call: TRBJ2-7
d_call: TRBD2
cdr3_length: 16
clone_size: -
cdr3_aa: CASSHAPLAAPYEQYF
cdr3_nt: TGTGCCAGCAGCCACGCCCCGCTAGCGGCGCCCTACGAGCAGTACTTC

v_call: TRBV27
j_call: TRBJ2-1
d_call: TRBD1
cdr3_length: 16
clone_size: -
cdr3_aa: CASSHSGQGARHEQFF
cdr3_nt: TGTGCCAGCAGTCACTCCGGGCAGGGGGCACGGCATGAGCAGTTCTTC

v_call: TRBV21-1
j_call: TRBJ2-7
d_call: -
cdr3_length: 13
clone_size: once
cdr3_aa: CASSATGVYEQYF
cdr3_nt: TGTGCCAGCAGCGCGACAGGGGTATACGAGCAGTACTTC

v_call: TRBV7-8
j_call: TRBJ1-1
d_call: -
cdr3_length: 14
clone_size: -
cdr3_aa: CASSLAGSGTEAFF
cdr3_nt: TGTGCCAGCAGCTTAGCCGGGAGTGGCACTGAAGCTTTCTTT

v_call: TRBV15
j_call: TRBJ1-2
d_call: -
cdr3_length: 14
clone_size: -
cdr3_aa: CATSRDRGAYGYTF
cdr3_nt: TGTGCCACCAGCAGAGATCGCGGGGCCTATGGCTACACCTTC

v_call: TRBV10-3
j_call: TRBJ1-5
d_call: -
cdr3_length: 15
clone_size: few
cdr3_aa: CAISESGPQGQPQHF
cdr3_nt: TGTGCCATCAGTGAATCGGGTCCTCAGGGGCAGCCCCAGCATTTT

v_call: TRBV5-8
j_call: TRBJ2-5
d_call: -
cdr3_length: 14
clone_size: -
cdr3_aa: CASSLASGEETQYF
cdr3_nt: TGTGCCAGCAGCTTGGCTTCAGGGGAAGAGACCCAGTACTTC

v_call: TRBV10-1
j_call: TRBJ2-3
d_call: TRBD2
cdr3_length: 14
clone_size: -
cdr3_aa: CASSEVSGGVTQYF
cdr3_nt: TGCGCCAGCAGTGAGGTTAGCGGGGGGGTGACGCAGTATTTT

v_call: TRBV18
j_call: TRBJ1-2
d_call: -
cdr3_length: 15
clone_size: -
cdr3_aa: CASSPPSSGSLGYTF
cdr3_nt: TGTGCCAGCTCACCACCGTCATCCGGGTCTCTTGGCTACACCTTC

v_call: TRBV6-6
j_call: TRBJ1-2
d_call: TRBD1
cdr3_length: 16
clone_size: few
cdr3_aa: CASVRGLGDRESGYTF
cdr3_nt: TGTGCCAGCGTAAGGGGACTCGGAGACAGGGAGTCTGGCTACACCTTC

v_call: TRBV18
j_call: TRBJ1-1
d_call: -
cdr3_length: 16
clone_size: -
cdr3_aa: CASSPVPRQLNTEAFF
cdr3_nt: TGTGCCAGCTCACCAGTCCCGAGACAATTGAACACTGAAGCTTTCTTT

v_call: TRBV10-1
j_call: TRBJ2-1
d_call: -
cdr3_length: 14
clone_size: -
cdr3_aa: CASSRGQAHNEQFF
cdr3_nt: TGCGCCAGCAGTCGTGGTCAGGCCCACAATGAGCAGTTCTTC

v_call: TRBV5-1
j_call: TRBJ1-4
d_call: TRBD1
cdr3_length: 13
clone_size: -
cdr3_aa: CASKRDRGEKLFF
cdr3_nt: TGCGCAAGCAAGCGGGACAGGGGTGAAAAACTGTTTTTT

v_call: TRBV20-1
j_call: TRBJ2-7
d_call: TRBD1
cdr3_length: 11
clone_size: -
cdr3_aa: CSAGTAYEQYF
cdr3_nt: TGCAGTGCAGGGACAGCATACGAGCAGTACTTC

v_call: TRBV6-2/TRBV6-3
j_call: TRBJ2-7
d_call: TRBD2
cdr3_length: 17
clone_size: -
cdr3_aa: CASSHPGGGTFRYEQYF
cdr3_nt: TGTGCCAGCAGTCACCCCGGCGGGGGAACGTTTCGCTACGAGCAGTACTTC

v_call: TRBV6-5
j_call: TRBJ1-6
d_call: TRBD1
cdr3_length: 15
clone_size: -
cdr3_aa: CASKRDSSYNSPLHF
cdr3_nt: TGTGCCAGCAAGAGGGACAGCTCCTATAATTCACCCCTCCACTTT

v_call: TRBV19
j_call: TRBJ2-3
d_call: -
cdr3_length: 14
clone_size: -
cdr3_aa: CASCPRGGTDTQYF
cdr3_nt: TGTGCCAGTTGTCCTCGCGGGGGCACAGATACGCAGTATTTT

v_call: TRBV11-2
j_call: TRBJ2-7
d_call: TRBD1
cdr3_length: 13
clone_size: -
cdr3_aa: CASRWTGVDEQYF
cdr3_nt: TGTGCCAGCAGGTGGACAGGGGTGGACGAGCAGTACTTC

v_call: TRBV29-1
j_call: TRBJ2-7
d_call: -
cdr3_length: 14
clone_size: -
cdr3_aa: CSVSRDLSSYEQYF
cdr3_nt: TGCAGCGTTTCACGGGATTTGAGCTCCTACGAGCAGTACTTC

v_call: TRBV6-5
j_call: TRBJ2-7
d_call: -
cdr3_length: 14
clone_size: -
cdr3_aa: CASSTDRDFPEQYF
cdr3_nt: TGTGCCAGCAGTACCGATCGGGATTTCCCGGAGCAGTACTTC

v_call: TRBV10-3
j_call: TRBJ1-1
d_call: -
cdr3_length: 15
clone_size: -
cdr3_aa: CAISDRTGMNTEAFF
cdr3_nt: TGTGCCATCAGTGATCGAACAGGGATGAACACTGAAGCTTTCTTT

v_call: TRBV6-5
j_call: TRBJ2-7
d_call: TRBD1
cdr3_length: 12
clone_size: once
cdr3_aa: CATRTGPYEQYF
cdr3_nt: TGTGCCACCAGGACAGGTCCCTACGAGCAGTACTTC

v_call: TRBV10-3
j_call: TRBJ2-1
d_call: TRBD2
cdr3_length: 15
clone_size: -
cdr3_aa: CAISEIAGGRSGQFF
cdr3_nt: TGTGCCATCAGTGAAATTGCGGGAGGCCGTTCCGGGCAGTTCTTC

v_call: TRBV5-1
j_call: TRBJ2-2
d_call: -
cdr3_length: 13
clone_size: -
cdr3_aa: CASSVIEAGELFF
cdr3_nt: TGCGCCAGCAGCGTCATAGAGGCCGGGGAGCTGTTTTTT

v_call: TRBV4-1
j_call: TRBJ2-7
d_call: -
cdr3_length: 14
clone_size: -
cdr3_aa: CASSPWEDTYEQYF
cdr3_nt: TGCGCCAGCAGCCCCTGGGAGGATACCTACGAGCAGTACTTC

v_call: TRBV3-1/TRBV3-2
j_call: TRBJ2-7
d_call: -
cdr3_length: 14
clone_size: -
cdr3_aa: CASSQGDLTYEQYF
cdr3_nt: TGTGCCAGCAGCCAAGGGGACTTAACCTACGAGCAGTACTTC

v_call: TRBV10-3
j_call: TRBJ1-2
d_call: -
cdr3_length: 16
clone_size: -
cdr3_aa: CAISEAGLSGSYGYTF
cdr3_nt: TGTGCCATCAGTGAGGCGGGACTTTCCGGGTCCTATGGCTACACCTTC

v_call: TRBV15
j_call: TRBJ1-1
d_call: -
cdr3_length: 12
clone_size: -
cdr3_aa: CATSRVGAEAFF
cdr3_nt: TGTGCCACCAGCAGAGTCGGGGCTGAAGCTTTCTTT

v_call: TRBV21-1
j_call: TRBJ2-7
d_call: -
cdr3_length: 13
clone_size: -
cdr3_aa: CASSKVPSGPTFF
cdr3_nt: TGTGCCAGCAGCAAAGTACCTAGCGGGCCGACCTTTTTC

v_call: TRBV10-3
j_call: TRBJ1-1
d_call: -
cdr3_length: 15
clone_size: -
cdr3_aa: CAISERQGLGGEAFF
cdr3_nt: TGTGCCATCAGTGAACGGCAGGGGCTCGGAGGTGAAGCTTTCTTT

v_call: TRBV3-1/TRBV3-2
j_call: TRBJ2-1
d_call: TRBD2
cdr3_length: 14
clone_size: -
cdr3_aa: CASSHSGRANEQFF
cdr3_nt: TGTGCCAGCAGCCATTCCGGGAGGGCCAATGAGCAGTTCTTC

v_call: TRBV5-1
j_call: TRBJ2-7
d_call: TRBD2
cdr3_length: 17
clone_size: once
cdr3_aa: CASSLFTSGRALEEQYF
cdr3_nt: TGCGCCAGCAGCTTGTTTACTAGCGGGAGGGCCTTAGAGGAGCAGTACTTC

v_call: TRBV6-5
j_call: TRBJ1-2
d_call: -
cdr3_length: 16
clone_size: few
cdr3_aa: CASSYAFSVSNYGYTF
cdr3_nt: TGTGCCAGCAGTTACGCTTTCAGCGTCTCTAACTATGGCTACACCTTC

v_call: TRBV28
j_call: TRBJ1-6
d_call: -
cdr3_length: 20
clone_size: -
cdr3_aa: CASSNWPGHRTSSYNSPLHF
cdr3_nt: TGTGCCAGCAGTAACTGGCCGGGACACAGGACAAGCTCCTATAATTCACCCCTCCACTTT

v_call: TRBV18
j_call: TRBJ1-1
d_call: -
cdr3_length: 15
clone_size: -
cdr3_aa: CASSPSRVPNTEAFF
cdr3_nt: TGTGCCAGCTCACCAAGCAGGGTTCCTAACACTGAAGCTTTCTTT

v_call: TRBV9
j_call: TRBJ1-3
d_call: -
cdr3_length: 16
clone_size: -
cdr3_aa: CASSRGRGGSGNTIYF
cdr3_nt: TGTGCCAGCAGCCGGGGTAGGGGAGGCTCTGGAAACACCATATATTTT